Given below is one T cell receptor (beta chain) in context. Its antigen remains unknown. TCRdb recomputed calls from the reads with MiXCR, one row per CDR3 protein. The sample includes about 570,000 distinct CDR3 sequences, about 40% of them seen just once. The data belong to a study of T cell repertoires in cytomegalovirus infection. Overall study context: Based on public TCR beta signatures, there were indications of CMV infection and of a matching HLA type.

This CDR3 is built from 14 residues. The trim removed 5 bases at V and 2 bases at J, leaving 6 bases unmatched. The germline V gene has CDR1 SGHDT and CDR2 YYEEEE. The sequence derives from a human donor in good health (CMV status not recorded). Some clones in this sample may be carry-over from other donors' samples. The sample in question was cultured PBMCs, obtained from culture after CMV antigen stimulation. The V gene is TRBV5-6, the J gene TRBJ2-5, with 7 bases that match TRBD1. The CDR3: CASSRGTEQETQYF. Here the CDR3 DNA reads TGTGCCAGCAGTCGTGGGACAGAGCAAGAGACCCAGTACTTC. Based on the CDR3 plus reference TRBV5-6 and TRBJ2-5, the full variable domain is DAGVTQSPTHLIKTRGQQVTLRCSPKSGHDTVSWYQQALGQGPQFIFQYYEEEERQRGNFPDRFSGHQFPNYSSELNVNALLLGDSALYLCASSRGTEQETQYFGPGTRLLVL.